This TCR beta chain was recovered during a study of TIL therapy for anti-PD-1-resistant metastatic lung cancer. Study-level background: Tumors were harvested before any PD-1/PD-L1 blockade.

The libraries were made with immunoSEQ v3. Sequencing was performed with immunoSEQ multiplex PCR; in TCRdb, only in-frame clones are kept and a portion is missing. The sample has about 59,000 clones, about 70% seen once. A word on this clone: What it recognizes is unknown.

CDR3 size: 15 residues. Germline CDR1 reads WNHNN; CDR2 reads SYGVQD (reference sequence). V lost 10 bases, J lost 1 base, and 19 bases lay in between. Time point indicated: pre-treatment sample, taken before nivolumab and TIL therapy. Enrollment ran from October 2017 to early 2020. Findings of the study overall: TIL clonotype persistence in blood showed no apparent association with response. Treatment-naive, never-smoker and oncogene-addicted patients were overrepresented in this highly selected cohort.

The sequencing used blood, collected at baseline. The clonotype comes from a person aged 25-85 years with non-small cell lung cancer. J is TRBJ2-5 and V is TRBV10-1, with a possible D match to TRBD2 (5 bases). The CDR3 DNA sequence: TGCGCCAACCATCGATCTGCGGGCCTCCAAGAGACCCAGTACTTC. Translation: CANHRSAGLQETQYF.